The present entry profiles one T cell receptor (beta chain) with its context. These data originate in a study of blood T cell repertoires in COVID-19. Participants were aged about 18 to 100 years, lived in 25 or so US areas, and enrolled virtually. Source study methods: How many nucleated cells were present was estimated from reference gene primer amplification. The data were produced by immunoSEQ multiplex PCR, yet TCRdb's version contains in-frame clones alone and is incomplete. That table furnishes V, J and clone size, whereas the DNA furnished D and trimming. The sample includes 300,000 to 350,000 clones, about 86% of them seen just once. With 0 bases clipped from V and 8 bases from J, the junction kept 6 bases outside the gene matches. Germline loops: CDR1 SGHRS, CDR2 YFSETQ. The CDR3 is made up of 16 amino acids.

The sequenced sample was PBMCs or T cells enriched from blood (not recorded which). The chain is built from TRBV5-1 and TRBJ2-1; 12 bases map to TRBD1. The TCR sequence derives from a woman aged 35 to 49 with acute COVID-19. CDR3 DNA: TGCGCCAGCAGCTTGGTTGGGACAGGGGGCTTCGATGAGCAGTTCTTC. As protein: CASSLVGTGGFDEQFF.